This passage covers 25 T cell receptor beta chains from one sample sequenced in a study of T-cell memory formation after mild COVID-19. TCRdb ran MiXCR on the 5' RACE reads and lists one entry per CDR3 protein. The data hold a few hundred thousand distinct CDR3 sequences, with approximately 19% observed a single time. The sample was PBMCs or a T cell subset sorted from them (not recorded which). Receptors originate from a man between 18 and 35 years old who had mild COVID-19 (a few samples of this study predate the infection). Cell type and time point are not known.

This chain links TRBV11-2 with TRBJ2-1; D remains ambiguous. CDR3 length equals 15 residues. Deletions cut 8 bases from V and 0 bases from J, with 14 bases between. Per germline, CDR1 SGHAT and CDR2 FQNNGV. The CDR3 bases are TGTGCCAGCGGCCACGGGTACTCCTCCTACAATGAGCAGTTCTTC. Its protein product is CASGHGYSSYNEQFF.

This clonotype was seen more than once but under ten times. This chain joins TRBV12-3 or TRBV12-4 and TRBJ2-6, with 7 nucleotides matching TRBD2. This CDR3 spans 20 amino acids. V gave up 3 bases and J gave up 4 bases; unmatched junction bases: 18. CDR3 nucleotides: TGTGCCAGCAGTTTCGCCGGCCGAGCGGGGATCTTTTCGGGGGCCAACGTCCTGACTTTC. This translates into CASSFAGRAGIFSGANVLTF.

This sequence joins TRBV7-9 and TRBJ1-6; D gene uncertain. The germline V gene encodes CDR1 SEHNR and CDR2 FQNEAQ (reference sequence). V was trimmed by 6 bases and J by 8 bases, leaving 8 bases between them. The CDR3 sequence is 12 residues long. Here the CDR3 reads CASRKGDSPLHF. The CDR3 bases are TGTGCCAGCAGGAAAGGTGATTCACCCCTCCACTTT.

The chain has TRBV4-2 and TRBJ2-2; 10 bases agree with TRBD1. Germline values: CDR1 LGHNA, CDR2 YNFKEQ. V lost 3 bases to trimming and J lost 6 bases; unmatched junction nucleotides: 4. This CDR3 is 15 amino acids long. The CDR3 is CASSHAGTGAGELFF. CDR3 sequence (DNA): TGTGCCAGCAGCCATGCCGGGACAGGGGCCGGGGAGCTGTTTTTT.

V is TRBV5-1 and J is TRBJ2-5, with a possible D match to TRBD2 (5 bases). The CDR3 totals 15 residues. Germline loops: CDR1 SGHRS, CDR2 YFSETQ. Trimming took 0 bases from V and 0 from J, leaving 9 bases between them. The CDR3 is CASSLEEADQETQYF. The CDR3 region has the DNA TGCGCCAGCAGCTTGGAGGAGGCCGACCAAGAGACCCAGTACTTC.

The chain joins TRBV12-3 or TRBV12-4 to TRBJ2-1, with 7 bases that match TRBD2. The CDR3 runs 15 residues. V shed 7 bases and J 5 bases; nucleotides not matched to a gene: 11. The chain's CDR3 is CASTLSESGDNEQFF. In nucleotides, the CDR3 is TGTGCCAGCACTCTCTCGGAGAGCGGGGACAATGAGCAGTTCTTC.

This clonotype was picked up a small number of times. The rearrangement joins TRBV12-3 or TRBV12-4 to TRBJ1-4; D unresolved. The germline V and J ends were trimmed by 3 bases and 3 bases, with 5 bases remaining between them. The CDR3 covers 13 residues. The CDR3 reads CASSLLANEKLFF. The CDR3 DNA reads as TGTGCCAGCAGTTTGTTGGCTAATGAAAAACTGTTTTTT.

The V and J genes are TRBV4-3 and TRBJ1-1, with TRBD1 identical over 7 bases. V lost 2 bases to trimming and J lost 10 bases; unmatched junction nucleotides: 10. The CDR3 loop spans 14 amino acids. CDR1 and CDR2 (germline): LGHNA, YSLEER. Written as DNA, the CDR3 is TGCGCCAGCAGCCAATTTGAAGGGGGCTTAGTAGCTTTCTTT. Amino acid sequence: CASSQFEGGLVAFF.

In its sample, this clonotype was seen a few times. The V and J genes are TRBV7-2 and TRBJ2-1; the D is unclear. The CDR3 is 13 residues long. Germline CDR1 and CDR2: SGHTA and FQGNSA. V was clipped by 1 base and J by 10 bases, with 11 bases between them. The CDR3: CASSLVSPAEQFF. Here the CDR3 DNA reads TGTGCCAGCAGCTTAGTTTCCCCGGCGGAGCAGTTCTTC.

There are a few counts of this clonotype. The V call is TRBV20-1, the J call TRBJ2-3, with D tentatively TRBD2 (7 bases). Germline CDR1 DFQATT, CDR2 SNEGSKA (reference sequence). The V end was cut by 5 bases, the J end by 5 bases, with 20 bases between. CDR3 length: 15 amino acids. The CDR3 sequence is CSAPLGGGRVDTQYF. CDR3 sequence (DNA): TGCAGTGCTCCTCTGGGGGGGGGCAGGGTAGATACGCAGTATTTT.

The V call is TRBV9, the J call TRBJ2-1, with 8 bases fitting TRBD1. Germline-derived CDR1 and CDR2 are SGDLS and YYNGEE. After removal of 3 bases from V and 0 bases from J, the junction contained 11 bases not matched to a gene. The CDR3 is 18 amino acids. CDR3 region: CASSANYRTGNSYNEQFF. The CDR3 nucleotides read TGTGCCAGCAGCGCCAACTACCGGACAGGGAACTCCTACAATGAGCAGTTCTTC.

This clonotype has a handful of counts. The gene calls are TRBV28 and TRBJ2-7; D possibly corresponds to TRBD2 (5 bases). V dropped 11 bases and J dropped 2 bases, with 7 bases sitting between them. The CDR3 is 10 residues long. The V gene's germline CDR1 is MDHEN and CDR2 SYDVKM. The CDR3, as DNA: TGTGCCGTCGGGACCTACGAGCAGTACTTC. Amino acids: CAVGTYEQYF.

This clonotype was counted between two and nine times. V usage is TRBV6-5 and J usage is TRBJ1-1; the D gene is possibly TRBD1 (6 bases). CDR3 length: 14 residues. The germline V and J ends were trimmed by 2 bases and 3 bases, with 10 bases remaining between them. CDR1 is MNHEY, CDR2 SVGAGI, per germline. The chain's CDR3 is CASSYVQGHTEAFF. The DNA for the CDR3 is TGTGCCAGCAGTTACGTACAGGGTCACACTGAAGCTTTCTTT.

This clonotype was observed at least ten times. The chain is built from TRBV24-1 and TRBJ2-3; 10 positions agree with TRBD1. Germline values: CDR1 KGHDR, CDR2 SFDVKD. This CDR3 spans 17 amino acids. The trim removed 3 bases at V and 3 bases at J, leaving 8 bases unmatched. DNA for the CDR3: TGTGCCACCAGTGATACCCGGGACAGGGGTGGGACAGATACGCAGTATTTT. Translating gives CATSDTRDRGGTDTQYF.

The rearrangement uses TRBV4-3 and TRBJ2-7; D remains unclear. This CDR3 has 15 residues. V gave up 1 base and J gave up 4 bases, with 14 bases separating them. Germline CDR1 reads LGHNA; CDR2 reads YSLEER. CDR3 nucleotide sequence: TGCGCCAGCAGCCAAGGAGCAGCTCCTAAGTACGAGCAGTACTTC. It encodes CASSQGAAPKYEQYF.

The sample holds a few counts of this clonotype. This rearrangement joins TRBV5-1 to TRBJ2-1; D ambiguous. This CDR3 has 11 residues. The V and J ends lost 2 bases and 10 bases respectively, with 7 bases between them. Per germline, CDR1 SGHRS and CDR2 YFSETQ. CDR3 region: CASSLQLEQFF. In nucleotides, the CDR3 is TGCGCCAGCAGCTTACAGTTGGAGCAGTTCTTC.

V is TRBV9 and J is TRBJ1-5; no firm D call. The germline CDR1 and CDR2 sequences are SGDLS and YYNGEE. CDR3 size: 15 residues. The V gene lost 0 bases and the J gene lost 3 bases, with 10 bases spanning the gap. The CDR3 here is CASSVAGVPNQPQHF. CDR3 DNA sequence: TGTGCCAGCAGCGTAGCTGGGGTTCCCAATCAGCCCCAGCATTTT.

The rearrangement uses TRBV7-9 and TRBJ2-3; D tentatively reads TRBD1 or TRBD2 (6 bases each). This CDR3 is built from 17 residues. The V end lost 7 bases, the J end lost 4 bases, and 24 bases lay between the germline ends. Germline CDR1 SEHNR, CDR2 FQNEAQ (reference sequence). CDR3 protein: CASNPAYGGPGSDTQYF. The CDR3 DNA follows: TGTGCCAGCAACCCCGCGTATGGGGGGCCGGGATCAGATACGCAGTATTTT. The complete variable domain, with remaining parts taken from reference TRBV7-9 and TRBJ2-3, reads DTGVSQNPRHKITKRGQNVTFRCDPISEHNRLYWYRQTLGQGPEFLTYFQNEAQLEKSRLLSDRFSAERPKGSFSTLEIQRTEQGDSAMYLCASNPAYGGPGSDTQYFGPGTRLTVL.

The chain combines TRBV5-6 with TRBJ2-2; D perhaps matches TRBD1 (5 bases). The V end was cut by 2 bases, the J end by 1 base, with 9 bases between. The CDR3 is made up of 15 amino acids. Per the germline V gene, CDR1 is SGHDT and CDR2 is YYEEEE. The CDR3 DNA is TGTGCCAGCAGCTTAACCACAGGGAACACCGGGGAGCTGTTTTTT. This translates into CASSLTTGNTGELFF. Looking up the rest from reference TRBV5-6 and TRBJ2-2 gives the full variable domain: DAGVTQSPTHLIKTRGQQVTLRCSPKSGHDTVSWYQQALGQGPQFIFQYYEEEERQRGNFPDRFSGHQFPNYSSELNVNALLLGDSALYLCASSLTTGNTGELFFGEGSRLTVL.

This clonotype was picked up a small number of times. The chain joins TRBV6-6 to TRBJ2-2; D perhaps matches TRBD2 (6 bases). CDR3 size: 14 residues. The V and J ends lost 8 bases and 5 bases respectively, with 15 bases between them. CDR1 is MNHNY, CDR2 SVGAGI, per germline (reference sequence). CDR3 DNA: TGTGCCAGCGGCGGGGCAGCCGGGACCGGGGAGCTGTTTTTT. It specifies CASGGAAGTGELFF.

This clonotype has only a few counts. V and J are TRBV29-1 and TRBJ2-2; the D gene is possibly TRBD2 (5 bases). Trimming removed 7 bases at V and 1 base at J, with 13 bases between. This CDR3 contains 14 residues. Per the germline V gene, CDR1 is SQVTM and CDR2 is ANQGSEA. CDR3 sequence reads: CSARRGENTGELFF. The CDR3 region has the DNA TGCAGCGCCCGACGGGGTGAGAACACCGGGGAGCTGTTTTTT.

The CDR3 DNA follows: TGTGCCAGCAGCGCAGCCACCAGGACAGGCGCCTTTCGGGCTTTCTTT. This sequence encodes CASSAATRTGAFRAFF. The chain links TRBV7-9 to TRBJ1-1; 7 nucleotides match TRBD1. Germline V gives CDR1 SEHNR, CDR2 FQNEAQ (reference sequence). J was trimmed by 11 bases and V by 5 bases; bases with no gene match: 20. CDR3 length: 16 amino acids.

Worth noting for this clonotype: At one of its ends the junction is not consistent with the germline gene, which may arise from a read error. This sequence joins TRBV6-5 and TRBJ1-2; 10 bases fit TRBD1. There are 15 residues in the CDR3. CDR1 MNHEY and CDR2 SVGAGI come from the germline V gene. CDR3 nucleotides: TGTGACAGCAGCTCTGACAGGGGGCACGTCTATGGCTACACCTTC. The encoded protein is CDSSSDRGHVYGYTF.

This clonotype showed up many times. V is TRBV29-1 and J is TRBJ2-5; 8 nucleotides match TRBD2. Germline lookup yields CDR1 SQVTM and CDR2 ANQGSEA. V lost 6 bases to trimming and J lost 1 base; unmatched junction nucleotides: 4. The CDR3 length is 13 residues. CDR3 loop: CSVPGRAQETQYF. In DNA form, the CDR3 reads TGCAGCGTACCCGGGAGGGCCCAAGAGACCCAGTACTTC. Full variable domain (missing parts from reference TRBV29-1 and TRBJ2-5): SAVISQKPSRDICQRGTSLTIQCQVDSQVTMMFWYRQQPGQSLTLIATANQGSEATYESGFVIDKFPISRPNLTFSTLTVSNMSPEDSSIYLCSVPGRAQETQYFGPGTRLLVL.

This clonotype came up a few times. The chain couples TRBV7-3 to TRBJ2-3; 12 positions match TRBD2. The CDR3 has 14 amino acids. Unmatched junction bases numbered 5, after V lost 2 bases and J lost 11 bases. Germline CDR1 SGHTA, CDR2 FQGTGA. DNA of the CDR3: TGTGCCAGCAGCTTACTAGCGGGGGGGCGCCTGCAGTATTTT. This codes for CASSLLAGGRLQYF.